This TCR beta chain was documented in a study of T cells in Graves' hyperthyroidism and ophthalmopathy. Unmatched junction bases numbered 8, after V lost 1 base and J lost 0 bases. CDR1 is SQVTM, CDR2 ANQGSEA, per germline. CDR3 length equals 17 residues. Study results and limitations: Model predictions of ophthalmopathy came a median around 6.5 months before onset.

This clonotype was counted between two and nine times. What it recognizes is unknown. RNA transcripts gave rise to amplified TCR beta CDR3 regions. HTBI primers were used for first-round RT-PCR of the TCR CDR3. One entry per CDR3 protein, called by TCRdb with MiXCR from the multiplex PCR reads. The sample lists around 250,000 distinct CDR3 sequences, more than 14% occurring once. Patients with uncontrolled infections, other autoimmune diseases, pregnancy or lactation were excluded. Progressors' blood was drawn at hyperthyroidism diagnosis, before ophthalmopathy symptoms. The sequenced material came from blood. The clonotype originates from a middle-aged woman with Graves' hyperthyroidism that later progressed to Graves' ophthalmopathy. This chain links TRBV29-1 with TRBJ2-7; TRBD2 matches at 11 bases. The CDR3 sequence is CSVEARTSGPSSYEQYF. CDR3 nucleotides: TGCAGCGTTGAAGCTAGGACTAGCGGGCCCTCCTCCTACGAGCAGTACTTC.